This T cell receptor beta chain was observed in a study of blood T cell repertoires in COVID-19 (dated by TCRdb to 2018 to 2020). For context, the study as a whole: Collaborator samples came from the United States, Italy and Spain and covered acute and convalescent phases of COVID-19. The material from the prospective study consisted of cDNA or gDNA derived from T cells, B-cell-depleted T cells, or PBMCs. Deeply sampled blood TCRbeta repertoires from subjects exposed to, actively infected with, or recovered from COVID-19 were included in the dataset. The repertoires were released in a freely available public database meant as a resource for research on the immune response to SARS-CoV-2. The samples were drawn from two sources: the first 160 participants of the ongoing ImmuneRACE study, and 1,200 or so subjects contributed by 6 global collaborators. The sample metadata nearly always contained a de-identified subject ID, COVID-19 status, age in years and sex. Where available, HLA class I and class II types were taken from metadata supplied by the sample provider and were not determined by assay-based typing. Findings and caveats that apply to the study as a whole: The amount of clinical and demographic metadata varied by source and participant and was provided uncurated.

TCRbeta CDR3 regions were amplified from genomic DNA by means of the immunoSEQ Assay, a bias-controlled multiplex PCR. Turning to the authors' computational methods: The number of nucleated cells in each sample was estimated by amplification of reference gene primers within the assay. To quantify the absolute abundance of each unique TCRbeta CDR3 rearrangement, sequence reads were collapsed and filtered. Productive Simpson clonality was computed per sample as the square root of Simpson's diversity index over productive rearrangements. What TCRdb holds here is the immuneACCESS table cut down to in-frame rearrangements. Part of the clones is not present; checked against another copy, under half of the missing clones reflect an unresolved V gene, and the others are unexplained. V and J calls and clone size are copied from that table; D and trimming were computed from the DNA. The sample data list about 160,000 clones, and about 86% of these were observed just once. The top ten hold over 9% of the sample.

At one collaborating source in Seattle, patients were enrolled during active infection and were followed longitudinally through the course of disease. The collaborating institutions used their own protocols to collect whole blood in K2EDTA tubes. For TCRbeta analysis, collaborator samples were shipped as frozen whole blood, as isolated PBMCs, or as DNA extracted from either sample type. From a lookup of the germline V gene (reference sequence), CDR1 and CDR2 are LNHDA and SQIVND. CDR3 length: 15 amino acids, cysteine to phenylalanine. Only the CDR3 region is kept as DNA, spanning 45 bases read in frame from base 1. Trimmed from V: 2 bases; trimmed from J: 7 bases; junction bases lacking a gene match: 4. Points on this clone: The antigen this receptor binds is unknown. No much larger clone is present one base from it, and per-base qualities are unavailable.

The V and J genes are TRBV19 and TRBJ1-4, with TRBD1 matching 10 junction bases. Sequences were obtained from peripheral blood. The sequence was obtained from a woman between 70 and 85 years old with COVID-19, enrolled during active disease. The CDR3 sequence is CASSIPGQGSEKLFF. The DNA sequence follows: TGTGCCAGTAGTATACCGGGACAGGGGAGTGAAAAACTGTTTTTT.